These 25 T cell receptor beta chains originate from one sample sequenced in a study of blood T cell repertoires in COVID-19. The protocol was immunoSEQ multiplex PCR, while the TCRdb copy is restricted to in-frame clones and leaves out a portion. The table records 120,000 or so clones, around three quarters of them present only once. The sequenced sample was peripheral blood. The receptors stem from a woman aged 60 to 75 with acute or convalescent COVID-19.

The CDR3 is CASSEARLAGGRTDTQYF. In DNA, the CDR3 is TGTGCCAGCAGTGAAGCGCGGCTAGCGGGGGGCCGGACAGATACGCAGTATTTT. This rearrangement joins TRBV6-1 to TRBJ2-3; 11 bases are shared with TRBD2. The CDR3 contains 18 residues. CDR1 is MNHNS, CDR2 SASEGT, per germline. V shed 0 bases, J shed 3 bases, and the junction held 8 bases outside the gene matches.

This clone has a handful of counts. DNA of the CDR3: TGTGCCAGCACCCAGGGGTGGGGACAAAAAAACATTCAGTACTTC. Encoded protein: CASTQGWGQKNIQYF. J is TRBJ2-4 and V is TRBV6-5, with D perhaps TRBD1 (6 bases). This CDR3 is built from 15 residues. Trimming took 7 bases from V and 4 from J, leaving 17 bases between them. In germline, CDR1 is MNHEY, CDR2 SVGAGI.

This chain joins TRBV27 and TRBJ1-5; D is ambiguous. V lost 6 bases and J 3 bases, leaving 15 bases between the germline ends. Germline loops: CDR1 MNHEY, CDR2 SMNVEV (reference sequence). CDR3 length: 15 residues. CDR3 region: CASSQRVALNQPQHF. The CDR3 DNA is TGTGCCAGCAGCCAGCGGGTGGCACTCAATCAGCCCCAGCATTTT.

Only a few counts were recorded for this clone. The rearrangement links TRBV29-1 to TRBJ2-1, with D uncertain. The V end was cut by 6 bases, the J end by 9 bases, with 12 bases between. There are 11 residues in the CDR3. Per germline, CDR1 SQVTM and CDR2 ANQGSEA. In nucleotides, the CDR3 is TGCAGCGTCGCTAGGCAGAGTGAGCAGTTCTTC. Amino acids: CSVARQSEQFF.

The chain couples TRBV5-6 to TRBJ2-7; D is uncertain. Trimming left V 2 bases short and J 5 bases short, with 11 bases between. The CDR3 runs to 13 residues. In germline, CDR1 is SGHDT, CDR2 YYEEEE. CDR3 DNA sequence: TGTGCCAGCAGCTTTCATCTAGGCCACGAGCAGTACTTC. It codes for CASSFHLGHEQYF.

This rearrangement joins TRBV7-6 to TRBJ1-1; D is possibly TRBD1 (6 bases). CDR1 and CDR2 from the germline V gene are SGHVS and FNYEAQ. V lost 2 bases and J 2 bases, leaving 15 bases between the germline ends. The length of the CDR3 is 16 residues. The CDR3, as DNA: TGTGCCAGCAGCTTATTATCCGCAGGGGTTAACACTGAAGCTTTCTTT. It encodes CASSLLSAGVNTEAFF.

The chain recombines TRBV5-4 with TRBJ2-2; 9 bases fit TRBD1. This CDR3 contains 17 residues. The germline V gene encodes CDR1 SGHNT and CDR2 YYREEE (reference sequence). The ends lost 0 bases at V and 1 base at J; junction bases unmatched: 4. CDR3 protein: CASSLAPGQGNTGELFF. CDR3 nucleotides: TGTGCCAGCAGCTTGGCCCCGGGACAGGGGAACACCGGGGAGCTGTTTTTT.

The CDR3 region is CASGAGTLYSNQPQHF. CDR3 sequence (DNA): TGTGCTAGTGGCGCCGGGACATTATATAGCAATCAGCCCCAGCATTTT. The chain uses TRBV12-5 and TRBJ1-5; TRBD1 is a possible D gene (6 bases). The CDR3 has 16 amino acids. Germline V CDR1 and CDR2: LGHNT, FRNRAP. V lost 6 bases and J lost 0, with 15 bases in between.

The chain uses TRBV4-2 and TRBJ2-1; 10 nucleotides line up with TRBD2. J gave up 5 bases and V 0 bases, and 7 bases lay outside the gene matches. The CDR3 spans 17 residues. The V gene's germline CDR1 is LGHNA and CDR2 YNFKEQ. CDR3 nucleotide sequence: TGTGCCAGCAGCCAAGATCTCAGCGGGGGGGAACACAATGAGCAGTTCTTC. As protein: CASSQDLSGGEHNEQFF.

This clone was recorded a few times. This sequence joins TRBV7-2 and TRBJ2-4; the D is unclear. Trimming left V 0 bases short and J 3 bases short, with 6 bases between. From germline, CDR1 is SGHTA and CDR2 FQGNSA. This CDR3 region has 14 residues. CDR3 coding DNA: TGTGCCAGCAGCTTAGCGATCAGCAAAAACATTCAGTACTTC. The encoded protein is CASSLAISKNIQYF. The complete variable domain, with remaining parts taken from reference TRBV7-2 and TRBJ2-4, reads GAGVSQSPSNKVTEKGKDVELRCDPISGHTALYWYRQSLGQGLEFLIYFQGNSAPDKSGLPSDRFSAERTGGSVSTLTIQRTQQEDSAVYLCASSLAISKNIQYFGAGTRLSVL.

V and J are TRBV6-8 and TRBJ1-2; D not certain. This CDR3 has 14 amino acids. Germline loops: CDR1 MNHGY, CDR2 SAAAGT. V was trimmed by 10 bases and J by 4 bases, leaving 19 bases between them. The CDR3 coding sequence is TGTGCCAATTCGGGCCCGGGGAAGGGCTATGGCTACACCTTC. This codes for CANSGPGKGYGYTF.

The rearrangement links TRBV9 to TRBJ2-1; 10 positions agree with TRBD2. The germline gives CDR1 SGDLS, CDR2 YYNGEE. The CDR3 extends over 16 amino acids. The ends lost 0 bases at V and 7 bases at J; junction bases unmatched: 7. The CDR3 region is CASSVELAGASNEQFF. The CDR3 DNA reads as TGTGCCAGCAGCGTAGAGCTAGCGGGGGCCTCTAATGAGCAGTTCTTC.

This clone has a handful of counts. At the DNA level, this CDR3 is encoded by other sequences in the same sample as well. This chain links TRBV19 with TRBJ1-4; tentatively, D is TRBD1 (5 bases). Per germline, CDR1 LNHDA and CDR2 SQIVND (reference sequence). The V and J ends lost 3 bases and 2 bases respectively, with 10 bases between them. CDR3 size: 15 residues. In DNA form, the CDR3 reads TGTGCCAGTAGTATCGGGGGAACCACTAATGAAAAACTGTTTTTT. As protein: CASSIGGTTNEKLFF.

This chain connects TRBV19 to TRBJ2-7; TRBD1 might be the D (5 bases). CDR3 length: 14 amino acids. V lost 5 bases and J lost 5, with 16 bases in between. The germline CDR1 and CDR2 sequences are LNHDA and SQIVND (reference sequence). The CDR3 nucleotides read TGTGCCAGTAGTGGCGCCTCCAGGGTCCACGAGCAGTACTTC. Its translation is CASSGASRVHEQYF. The entire variable domain, with the rest obtained from reference TRBV19 and TRBJ2-7, is as follows: DGGITQSPKYLFRKEGQNVTLSCEQNLNHDAMYWYRQDPGQGLRLIYYSQIVNDFQKGDIAEGYSVSREKKESFPLTVTSAQKNPTAFYLCASSGASRVHEQYFGPGTRLTVT.

The chain carries TRBV2 and TRBJ1-1, with a weak D call TRBD1 (5 bases). Looked up from germline, CDR1 is SNHLY and CDR2 is FYNNEI. V dropped 6 bases and J dropped 1 base, with 9 bases sitting between them. This CDR3 comprises 13 residues. The CDR3 nucleotides are TGTGCCAGCAGGATTACAGGGAACACTGAAGCTTTCTTT. Translating gives CASRITGNTEAFF.

This sequence joins TRBV7-3 and TRBJ2-1; no clear D. The CDR3 loop spans 15 amino acids. With 5 bases removed from V and 4 bases from J, the gap between germline ends came to 15 bases. Germline V gene sequence: CDR1 SGHTA, CDR2 FQGTGA. This chain's CDR3 is CASSLQPLSYNEQFF. CDR3 nucleotide sequence: TGTGCCAGCAGCCTACAGCCGTTGAGTTACAATGAGCAGTTCTTC.

The rearrangement uses TRBV27 and TRBJ2-1, with TRBD2 identical over 8 bases. J was trimmed by 6 bases and V by 6 bases; bases with no gene match: 10. In germline, CDR1 is MNHEY, CDR2 SMNVEV (reference sequence). This CDR3 contains 15 residues. The CDR3 here is CASRTRGGFINEQFF. The CDR3 nucleotides read TGTGCCAGCAGGACACGGGGGGGCTTCATCAATGAGCAGTTCTTC.

The chain combines TRBV12-3 or TRBV12-4 with TRBJ2-1; weak D call: TRBD1 (5 bases). Deletions cut 6 bases from V and 8 bases from J, with 11 bases between. The CDR3 has 12 amino acids. This CDR3 reads CASRTEGDEQFF. For the CDR3, the DNA is TGTGCCAGCAGAACCGAAGGGGATGAGCAGTTCTTC.

The rearrangement uses TRBV7-2 and TRBJ1-1; 10 nucleotides line up with TRBD1. The germline V gene has CDR1 SGHTA and CDR2 FQGNSA. V trimming: 5 bases; J trimming: 4 bases; junction bases outside the gene matches: 10. The CDR3 spans 16 residues. CDR3 bases: TGTGCCAGCAGCCCTCGACAGGGGGCCGGGGGCACTGAAGCTTTCTTT. Amino acid sequence: CASSPRQGAGGTEAFF.

V and J are TRBV7-2 and TRBJ1-6; the match to TRBD1 covers 7 bases. Germline trimming cut 1 base from V and 6 bases from J; bases unmatched to any gene: 3. Germline V gene data show CDR1 as SGHTA and CDR2 as FQGNSA. There are 15 residues in the CDR3. The DNA of the CDR3 is TGTGCCAGCAGCTTAGGGACAGGATTTAATTCACCCCTCCACTTT. Its translation is CASSLGTGFNSPLHF.

This chain links TRBV5-5 with TRBJ1-5, with TRBD1 matching 7 bases. The V segment lost 0 bases and the J segment 5 bases; nucleotides outside the gene matches: 5. Germline CDR1 and CDR2: SGHKS and YYEKEE (reference sequence). There are 15 residues in the CDR3. The CDR3: CASSLGQGSYQPQHF. CDR3 coding DNA: TGTGCCAGCAGCTTGGGACAGGGATCGTATCAGCCCCAGCATTTT.

The chain links TRBV5-1 to TRBJ1-1; D unclear. The CDR3 extends over 14 amino acids. The V gene lost 0 bases and the J gene lost 1 base, with 7 bases spanning the gap. The germline V gene has CDR1 SGHRS and CDR2 YFSETQ. The chain's CDR3 is CASSLVARNTEAFF. CDR3 nucleotides: TGCGCCAGCAGCTTGGTTGCGAGGAACACTGAAGCTTTCTTT.

The chain recombines TRBV7-2 with TRBJ1-2; maybe TRBD1 (6 bases). The CDR3 runs to 14 residues. Germline V gene data show CDR1 as SGHTA and CDR2 as FQGNSA. V was trimmed by 2 bases and J by 8 bases, leaving 15 bases between them. CDR3 sequence (DNA): TGTGCCAGCAGCTTAAGTCAGGGGCGAGAAGGCTACACCTTC. Residues: CASSLSQGREGYTF.

The chain uses TRBV5-1 and TRBJ2-5; 10 nucleotides line up with TRBD1. This CDR3 comprises 14 residues. V lost 6 bases to trimming and J lost 4 bases; unmatched junction nucleotides: 6. Per the germline V gene, CDR1 is SGHRS and CDR2 is YFSETQ. The DNA for the CDR3 is TGCGCCAGCAACGGACAGGGGGTTGGAGAGACCCAGTACTTC. Translated: CASNGQGVGETQYF.

This clone has just one count. V is TRBV15 and J is TRBJ1-5, with D possibly matching TRBD1 (5 bases). V was clipped by 4 bases and J by 1 base, with 17 bases between them. Germline CDR1 is LNHNV and CDR2 is YYDKDF (reference sequence). This CDR3 region has 17 residues. The CDR3 sequence: CATSKEWGMGSNQPQHF. The DNA of the CDR3 is TGTGCCACCAGCAAAGAGTGGGGCATGGGGAGCAATCAGCCCCAGCATTTT.